This T cell receptor beta chain derives from a study of blood T cell repertoires in COVID-19. Study summary: The United States, Italy and Spain provided the acute and convalescent COVID-19 samples. T cells, B-cell-depleted T cells, or PBMCs provided the cDNA or gDNA that served as material.

This clone was counted once. Original processing notes: It was from reference gene primer amplification that nucleated cell counts were estimated. The table came from immunoSEQ multiplex PCR; TCRdb's copy has only in-frame clones and leaves some out. V and J calls and clone size are those listed in that table; D and trimming were worked out from the DNA. This sample has around 150,000 clones, with approximately 80% found just once. Germline CDR1 reads MGHRA; CDR2 reads YSYEKL. The V end lost 3 bases, the J end lost 11 bases, and 16 bases lay between the germline ends. The CDR3 spans 14 residues. The chain joins TRBV4-1 to TRBJ1-4; weak D call: TRBD1 (5 bases). Material for sequencing was peripheral blood. The TCR originated in a human donor in a cohort sampled during active COVID-19. CDR3 DNA sequence: TGCGCCAGCAGCCAGCGACAGTATGAAGAGAAACTGTTTTTT. This codes for CASSQRQYEEKLFF.